This TCR beta chain was observed in a study of blood T cell repertoires in COVID-19. Whole-study context: The cDNA or gDNA used as material had been derived from T cells, B-cell-depleted T cells, or PBMCs.

V lost 0 bases, J lost 10 bases, and 13 bases lay in between. The germline CDR1 and CDR2 sequences are ENHRY and SYGVKD. There are 15 residues in the CDR3. This clone came up once. Authors' methods: How many nucleated cells were present was estimated from reference gene primer amplification. Profiling relied on immunoSEQ multiplex PCR, and the TCRdb table lists in-frame clones only, not all of them. Clone size and the V and J calls come from that table; the DNA yielded D and trimming. The sample records almost 250,000 clones, around nine tenths being singletons. The specimen sequenced was peripheral blood. The genes are TRBV10-3 and TRBJ1-6, with a tentative D call TRBD1 (5 bases). The origin of this receptor is a woman aged 55-69 years who had recovered from COVID-19. CDR3 nucleotides: TGTGCCATCAGTGAGTCGAGCGGGGGTGGATCACCCCTCCACTTT. It translates to CAISESSGGGSPLHF.